This TCR beta chain is from a study of blood T cell repertoires in COVID-19. Background on the study: Researchers got acute and convalescent COVID-19 samples from the United States, Italy and Spain. Sources were T cells, B-cell-depleted T cells, or PBMCs; the material itself was cDNA or gDNA.

In germline, CDR1 is KGHDR, CDR2 SFDVKD. This CDR3 comprises 17 residues. The V segment lost 4 bases and the J segment 4 bases; nucleotides outside the gene matches: 10. As handled by the study authors: Estimation of nucleated cell counts relied on the amplification of reference gene primers. Produced via immunoSEQ multiplex PCR; TCRdb's table is partial and in-frame only. The D gene and trimming were derived from the DNA, and the V and J assignments and clone size from that table. Among 50,000 to 65,000 clones listed, approximately 88% were seen once. Enrolment of Seattle patients took place during active infection, and they were followed longitudinally.

This chain connects TRBV24-1 to TRBJ2-5; 11 bases line up with TRBD2. This receptor was taken from a man aged 60-69 years with COVID-19, enrolled during active disease. What was sequenced was peripheral blood. CDR3 sequence: CATSDPGTSGTLETQYF. The CDR3 bases are TGTGCCACCAGTGACCCTGGGACTAGCGGAACCTTAGAGACCCAGTACTTC.